What follows is one T cell receptor (beta chain) and its context. The antigen is undetermined. This sample was included in a study of blood T cells in healthy people across ages. Overall study results and limits: Roughly linearly, TCR beta diversity per million T cells fell as age increased.

Combining a sample-barcoded 5' primer with a J-beta primer mix, a second PCR ran for about 6 to 11 cycles. All samples gave at least 2.5 million CDR3-containing paired-end reads. In TCRdb, the 5' RACE reads were re-called with MiXCR into one record per CDR3 protein. The sample holds 750,000 to 950,000 distinct CDR3 sequences; roughly 26% are singletons and the top ten take 2.5% to 3.5%. Healthy Russian Caucasian donors spanned ages about 6 to 95 years. The CDR3 covers 15 residues. Germline values: CDR1 MNHNY, CDR2 SVGAGI (reference sequence). The V and J ends lost 4 bases and 5 bases respectively, with 15 bases between them. This same sample was also part of a study on T cells of mothers and their children. This second study notes: There were no persistent microchimeric T cell clones detected.

Sequenced input: blood. The sequence was obtained from a boy younger than 18 in good health. The chain links TRBV6-6 to TRBJ1-3; D uncertain. In DNA, the CDR3 is TGTGCCAGCAGTTCCCTTTCGGCCGGGAGAAACACCATATATTTT. Translation gives CASSSLSAGRNTIYF.